The clone carrying this T cell receptor (beta chain) has a handful of counts. These data come from a study of patients and donors after allogeneic stem cell transplantation. TCRdb re-derived calls from the RT-PCR reads in MiXCR, one entry per CDR3 protein. This sample carries approximately 150,000 distinct CDR3 sequences, approximately 24% of them seen once, and the ten largest clones take 25% to 30%. The specimen was blood, either unsorted or a sorted T cell fraction (not recorded which). The clonotype was recovered from a human donor who was either an allogeneic HSCT recipient or a stem cell or donor lymphocyte infusion donor (not recorded which). It is not recorded whose cells these are; they may come from a transplant donor.

CDR3 amino acids: CASSVSHGGPGYGYTF. CDR3 coding DNA: TGTGCCAGCAGCGTATCCCATGGGGGGCCCGGCTATGGCTACACCTTC. The rearrangement joins TRBV9 to TRBJ1-2; maybe TRBD1 (6 bases). Germline-derived CDR1 and CDR2 are SGDLS and YYNGEE. This CDR3 has 16 amino acids. Trimming removed 1 base from V and 4 bases from J, with 17 bases in between.